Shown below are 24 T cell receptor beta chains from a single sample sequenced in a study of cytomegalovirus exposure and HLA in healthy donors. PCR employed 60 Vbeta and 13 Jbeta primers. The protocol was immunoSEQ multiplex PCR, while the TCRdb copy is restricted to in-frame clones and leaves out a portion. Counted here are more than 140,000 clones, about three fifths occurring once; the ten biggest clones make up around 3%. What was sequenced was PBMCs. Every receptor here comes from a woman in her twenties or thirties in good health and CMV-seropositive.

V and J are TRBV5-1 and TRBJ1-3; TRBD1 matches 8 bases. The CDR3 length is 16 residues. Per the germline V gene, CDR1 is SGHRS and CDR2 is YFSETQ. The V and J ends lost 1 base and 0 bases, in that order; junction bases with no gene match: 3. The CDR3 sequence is CASSLRTGTSGNTIYF. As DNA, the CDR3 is TGCGCCAGCAGCTTGAGGACAGGGACCTCTGGAAACACCATATATTTT.

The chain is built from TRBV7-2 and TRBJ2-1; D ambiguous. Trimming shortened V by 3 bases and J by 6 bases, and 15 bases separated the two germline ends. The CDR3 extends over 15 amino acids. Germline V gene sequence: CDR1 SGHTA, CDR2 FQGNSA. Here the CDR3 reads CASSFLIGFLNEQFF. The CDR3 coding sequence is TGTGCCAGCAGCTTTCTTATCGGGTTCCTCAATGAGCAGTTCTTC. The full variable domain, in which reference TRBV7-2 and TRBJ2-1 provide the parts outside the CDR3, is GAGVSQSPSNKVTEKGKDVELRCDPISGHTALYWYRQSLGQGLEFLIYFQGNSAPDKSGLPSDRFSAERTGGSVSTLTIQRTQQEDSAVYLCASSFLIGFLNEQFFGPGTRLTVL.

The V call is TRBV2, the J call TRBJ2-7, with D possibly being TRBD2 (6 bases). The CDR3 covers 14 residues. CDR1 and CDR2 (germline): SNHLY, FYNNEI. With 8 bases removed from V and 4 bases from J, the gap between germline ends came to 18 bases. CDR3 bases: TGTGCCAGCCGGGACTTCCCCGGCGGGTACGAGCAGTACTTC. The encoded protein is CASRDFPGGYEQYF.

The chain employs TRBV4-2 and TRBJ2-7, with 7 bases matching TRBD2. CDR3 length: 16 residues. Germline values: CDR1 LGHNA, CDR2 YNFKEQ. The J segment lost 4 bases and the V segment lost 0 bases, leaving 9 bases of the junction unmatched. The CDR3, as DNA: TGTGCCAGCAGCCAAGATGAGGCTAGCGGACCTTACGAGCAGTACTTC. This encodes CASSQDEASGPYEQYF.

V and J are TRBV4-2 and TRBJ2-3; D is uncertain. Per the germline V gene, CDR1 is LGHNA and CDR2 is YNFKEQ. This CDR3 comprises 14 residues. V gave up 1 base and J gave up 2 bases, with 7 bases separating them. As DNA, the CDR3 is TGTGCCAGCAGCCAAGGATCCTACACAGATACGCAGTATTTT. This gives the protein CASSQGSYTDTQYF.

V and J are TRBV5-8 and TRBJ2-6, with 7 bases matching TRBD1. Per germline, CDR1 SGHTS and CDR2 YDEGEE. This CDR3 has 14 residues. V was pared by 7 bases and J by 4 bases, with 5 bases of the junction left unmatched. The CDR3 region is CASRDSSGANVLTF. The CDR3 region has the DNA TGTGCCAGCCGGGACAGTTCCGGGGCCAACGTCCTGACTTTC.

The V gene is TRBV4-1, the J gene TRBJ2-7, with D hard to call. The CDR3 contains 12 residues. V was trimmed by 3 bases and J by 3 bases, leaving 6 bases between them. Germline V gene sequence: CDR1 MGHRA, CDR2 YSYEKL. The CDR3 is CASSQGIYEQYF. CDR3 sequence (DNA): TGCGCCAGCAGCCAGGGCATCTACGAGCAGTACTTC.

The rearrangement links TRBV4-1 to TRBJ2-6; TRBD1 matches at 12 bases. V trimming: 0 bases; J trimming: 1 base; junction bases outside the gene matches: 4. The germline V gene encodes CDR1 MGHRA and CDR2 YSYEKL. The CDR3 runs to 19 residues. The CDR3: CASSQDTGQGASGANVLTF. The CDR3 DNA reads TGCGCCAGCAGCCAAGATACGGGACAGGGGGCATCTGGGGCCAACGTCCTGACTTTC.

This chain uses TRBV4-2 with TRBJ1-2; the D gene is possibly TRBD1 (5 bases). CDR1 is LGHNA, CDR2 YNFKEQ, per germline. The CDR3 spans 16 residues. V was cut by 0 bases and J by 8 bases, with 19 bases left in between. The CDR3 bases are TGTGCCAGCAGCCAAGATTTGGGGACTCCCGGTGGGGGCTACACCTTC. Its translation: CASSQDLGTPGGGYTF.

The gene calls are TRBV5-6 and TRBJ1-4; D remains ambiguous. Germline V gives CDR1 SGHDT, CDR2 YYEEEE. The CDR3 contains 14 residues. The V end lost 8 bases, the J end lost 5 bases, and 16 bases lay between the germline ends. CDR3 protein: CASTEAPGNEKLFF. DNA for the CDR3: TGTGCCAGTACGGAGGCACCCGGGAATGAAAAACTGTTTTTT. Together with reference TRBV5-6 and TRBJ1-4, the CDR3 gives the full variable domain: DAGVTQSPTHLIKTRGQQVTLRCSPKSGHDTVSWYQQALGQGPQFIFQYYEEEERQRGNFPDRFSGHQFPNYSSELNVNALLLGDSALYLCASTEAPGNEKLFFGSGTQLSVL.

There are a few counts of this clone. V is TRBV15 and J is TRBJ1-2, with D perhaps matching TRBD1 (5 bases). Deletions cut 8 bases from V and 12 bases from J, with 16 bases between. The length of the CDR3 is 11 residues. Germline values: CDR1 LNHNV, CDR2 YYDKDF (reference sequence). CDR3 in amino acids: CATRLMGRNTF. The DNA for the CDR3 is TGTGCCACCCGTCTGATGGGGCGGAACACCTTC. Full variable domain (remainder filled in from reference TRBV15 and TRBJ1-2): DAMVIQNPRYQVTQFGKPVTLSCSQTLNHNVMYWYQQKSSQAPKLLFHYYDKDFNNEADTPDNFQSRRPNTSFCFLDIRSPGLGDTAMYLCATRLMGRNTFGSGTRLTVV.

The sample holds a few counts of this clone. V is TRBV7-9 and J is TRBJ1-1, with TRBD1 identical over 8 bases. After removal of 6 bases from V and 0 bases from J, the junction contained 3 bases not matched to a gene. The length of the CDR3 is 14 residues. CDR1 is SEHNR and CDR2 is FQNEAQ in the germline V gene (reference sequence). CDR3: CASSRDRMNTEAFF. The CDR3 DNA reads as TGTGCCAGCAGTAGGGACAGGATGAACACTGAAGCTTTCTTT.

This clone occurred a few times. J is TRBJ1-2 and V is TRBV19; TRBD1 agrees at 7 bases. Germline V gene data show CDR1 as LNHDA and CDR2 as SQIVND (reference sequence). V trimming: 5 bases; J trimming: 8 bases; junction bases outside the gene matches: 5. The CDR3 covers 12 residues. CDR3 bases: TGTGCCAGTAGTGACAGGGTGGGCGGCTACACCTTC. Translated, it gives CASSDRVGGYTF.

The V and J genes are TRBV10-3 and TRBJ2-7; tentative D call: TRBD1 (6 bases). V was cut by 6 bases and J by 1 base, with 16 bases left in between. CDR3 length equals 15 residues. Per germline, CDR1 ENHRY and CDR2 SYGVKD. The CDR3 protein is CAISGSDRFSYEQYF. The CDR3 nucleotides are TGTGCCATCAGCGGGTCTGACAGGTTTTCCTACGAGCAGTACTTC.

DNA of the CDR3: TGTGCCAGTAGTATAGGTGCTGCCGGGAACTATGGCTACACCTTC. Translating it yields CASSIGAAGNYGYTF. The rearrangement uses TRBV19 and TRBJ1-2, with D unresolved. V was shortened by 1 base and J by 2 bases, with 11 bases between the two germline ends. The V gene's germline CDR1 is LNHDA and CDR2 SQIVND (reference sequence). The CDR3 sequence is 15 residues long. The entire variable domain, with the rest obtained from reference TRBV19 and TRBJ1-2, is as follows: DGGITQSPKYLFRKEGQNVTLSCEQNLNHDAMYWYRQDPGQGLRLIYYSQIVNDFQKGDIAEGYSVSREKKESFPLTVTSAQKNPTAFYLCASSIGAAGNYGYTFGSGTRLTVV.

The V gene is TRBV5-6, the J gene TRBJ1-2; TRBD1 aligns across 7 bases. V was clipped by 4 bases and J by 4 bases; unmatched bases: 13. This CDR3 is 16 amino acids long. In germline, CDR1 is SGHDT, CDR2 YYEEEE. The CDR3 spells CASSRTWTGEAYGYTF. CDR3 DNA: TGTGCCAGCAGCCGAACCTGGACAGGCGAGGCCTATGGCTACACCTTC.

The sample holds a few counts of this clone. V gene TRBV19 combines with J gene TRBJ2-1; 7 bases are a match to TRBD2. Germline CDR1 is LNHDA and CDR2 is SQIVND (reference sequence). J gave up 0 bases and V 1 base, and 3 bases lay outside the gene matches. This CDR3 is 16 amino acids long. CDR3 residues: CASSIGTRGSYNEQFF. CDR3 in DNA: TGTGCCAGTAGTATAGGGACTAGAGGCTCCTACAATGAGCAGTTCTTC.

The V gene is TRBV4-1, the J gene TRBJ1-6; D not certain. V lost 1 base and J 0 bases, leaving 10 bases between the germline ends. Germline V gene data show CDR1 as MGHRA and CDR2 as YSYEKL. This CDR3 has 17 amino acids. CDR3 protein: CASSQVLTISYNSPLHF. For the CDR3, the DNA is TGCGCCAGCAGCCAAGTTCTTACAATCTCCTATAATTCACCCCTCCACTTT.

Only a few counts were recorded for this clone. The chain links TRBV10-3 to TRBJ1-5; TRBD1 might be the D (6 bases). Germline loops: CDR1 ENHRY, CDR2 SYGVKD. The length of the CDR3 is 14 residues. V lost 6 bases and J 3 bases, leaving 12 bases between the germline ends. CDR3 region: CAIRSTGLNQPQHF. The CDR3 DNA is TGTGCCATCAGGAGTACAGGGCTCAATCAGCCCCAGCATTTT.

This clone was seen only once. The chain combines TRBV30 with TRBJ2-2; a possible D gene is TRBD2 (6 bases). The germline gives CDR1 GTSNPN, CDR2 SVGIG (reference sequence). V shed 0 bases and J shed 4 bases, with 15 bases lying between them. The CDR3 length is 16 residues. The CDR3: CAWSVYGTRSTGELFF. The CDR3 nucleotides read TGTGCCTGGAGTGTGTACGGGACTCGATCCACCGGGGAGCTGTTTTTT.

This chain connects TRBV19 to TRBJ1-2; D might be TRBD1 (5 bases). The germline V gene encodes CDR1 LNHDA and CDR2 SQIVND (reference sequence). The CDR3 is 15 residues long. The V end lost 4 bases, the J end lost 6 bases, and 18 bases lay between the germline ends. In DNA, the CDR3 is TGTGCCAGTAGTACCGAGAATCACGGGGGGGATGGCTACACCTTC. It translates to CASSTENHGGDGYTF. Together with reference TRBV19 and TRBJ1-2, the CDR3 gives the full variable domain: DGGITQSPKYLFRKEGQNVTLSCEQNLNHDAMYWYRQDPGQGLRLIYYSQIVNDFQKGDIAEGYSVSREKKESFPLTVTSAQKNPTAFYLCASSTENHGGDGYTFGSGTRLTVV.

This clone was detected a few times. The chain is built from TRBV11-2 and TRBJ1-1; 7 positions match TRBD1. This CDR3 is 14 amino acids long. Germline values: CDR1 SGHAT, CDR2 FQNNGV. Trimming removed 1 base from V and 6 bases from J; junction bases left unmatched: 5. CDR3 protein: CASSLGQGSAEAFF. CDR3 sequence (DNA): TGTGCCAGCAGCTTAGGACAGGGAAGCGCTGAAGCTTTCTTT.

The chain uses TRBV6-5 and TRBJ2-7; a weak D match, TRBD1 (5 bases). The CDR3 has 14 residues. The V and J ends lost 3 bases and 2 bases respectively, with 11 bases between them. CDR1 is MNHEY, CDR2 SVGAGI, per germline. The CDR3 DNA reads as TGTGCCAGCAGTTATTCCGACAGCCCCTACGAGCAGTACTTC. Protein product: CASSYSDSPYEQYF.

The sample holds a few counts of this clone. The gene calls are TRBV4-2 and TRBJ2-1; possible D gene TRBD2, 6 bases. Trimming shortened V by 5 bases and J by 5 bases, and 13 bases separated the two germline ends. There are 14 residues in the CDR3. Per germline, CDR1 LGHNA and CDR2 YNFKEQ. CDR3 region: CASSDRDSHNEQFF. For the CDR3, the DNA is TGTGCCAGCAGCGACCGGGACTCACACAATGAGCAGTTCTTC.